This T cell receptor beta chain was profiled in a study of cytomegalovirus exposure and HLA in healthy donors. General study points: Later, an analysis found that TCR clusters from the first cohort tended to co-occur in the approximately 130 validation repertoires. Whilst most TCR sequences proved rare, a subset of public TCRs occurred across many donors. High sensitivity and specificity were reportedly achieved when the classifier diagnosed cytomegalovirus status. Cytomegalovirus association was assigned to 150 to 200 TCR beta chains.

Of note for this clone: Its antigen is unidentified.

This CDR3 comprises 15 residues. J was trimmed by 0 bases and V by 6 bases; bases with no gene match: 5. Germline V lookup: CDR1 SGHRS, CDR2 YFSETQ. Only in-frame clones appear in the TCRdb table, and some are missing; sequencing was by immunoSEQ multiplex PCR. This sample carries roughly 120,000 clones, around 94% of them seen once, and the ten largest clones take roughly 1.3%. V usage is TRBV5-1 and J usage is TRBJ2-2; 7 nucleotides align to TRBD1. The sequence derives from a woman aged 18-35 years in good health and CMV-seronegative. What was sequenced was PBMCs. The CDR3 bases are TGCGCCAGCAACATCGACAGGGCGAACACCGGGGAGCTGTTTTTT. This encodes CASNIDRANTGELFF. Full variable domain (missing parts from reference TRBV5-1 and TRBJ2-2): KAGVTQTPRYLIKTRGQQVTLSCSPISGHRSVSWYQQTPGQGLQFLFEYFSETQRNKGNFPGRFSGRQFSNSRSEMNVSTLELGDSALYLCASNIDRANTGELFFGEGSRLTVL.